The 26 T cell receptor beta chains reported below all come from one sample, sequenced in a study of a mutant IDH1 vaccine in newly diagnosed glioma. Their antigen targets remain unknown. The time point: week 5, during vaccination. Vaccination used 300 ug of mutant IDH1 20-mer peptide per dose, with topical imiquimod. Generated by immunoSEQ multiplex PCR, the TCRdb table keeps only in-frame clones and is missing some. The sample shows approximately 61,000 clones, about 86% of them seen only once. Sample: PBMCs, taken from a glioma patient whose treatment included an IDH1 peptide vaccine. These receptors all stem from a woman aged 45-60 years with glioma.

The CDR3 reads CASSPEGVTQYF. The CDR3 DNA follows: TGTGCCAGCAGCCCGGAGGGGGTAACGCAGTATTTT. The V and J genes are TRBV4-2 and TRBJ2-3, with D perhaps matching TRBD1 or TRBD2 (6 bases each). This CDR3 is 12 amino acids long. The V gene lost 4 bases and the J gene lost 9 bases, with 11 bases spanning the gap. The V gene's germline CDR1 is LGHNA and CDR2 YNFKEQ.

The chain employs TRBV4-2 and TRBJ2-1; D gene uncertain. Deletions cut 1 base from V and 9 bases from J, with 13 bases between. The germline CDR1 and CDR2 sequences are LGHNA and YNFKEQ. CDR3 length: 14 amino acids. This chain's CDR3 is CASSQARRVGEQFF. The DNA of the CDR3 is TGTGCCAGCAGCCAAGCCCGACGAGTTGGTGAGCAGTTCTTC.

The DNA of the CDR3 is TGTGCCAGCACCGGGACTAGCGGGGGCGGGGATACGCAGTATTTT. Protein product: CASTGTSGGGDTQYF. The chain has TRBV6-6 and TRBJ2-3; 14 nucleotides agree with TRBD2. This CDR3 is 15 amino acids long. The germline V gene has CDR1 MNHNY and CDR2 SVGAGI (reference sequence). Trimming took 7 bases from V and 6 from J; bases not matched to a gene: 6.

The genes are TRBV28 and TRBJ1-2; D is unclear. V was shortened by 5 bases and J by 3 bases, with 4 bases between the two germline ends. The germline CDR1 and CDR2 sequences are MDHEN and SYDVKM. CDR3 length: 11 residues. This CDR3 reads CASSPDYGYTF. CDR3 bases: TGTGCCAGCAGTCCAGACTATGGCTACACCTTC.

Only a few counts were recorded for this clone. The rearrangement uses TRBV19 and TRBJ2-1; 11 bases align to TRBD1. The length of the CDR3 is 16 residues. Trimming cost V 3 bases and J 7 bases; bases outside gene matches: 8. In germline, CDR1 is LNHDA, CDR2 SQIVND (reference sequence). The CDR3 region is CASSIHGQGAWNEQFF. The CDR3 nucleotides are TGTGCCAGTAGTATTCACGGACAGGGGGCGTGGAATGAGCAGTTCTTC.

The chain joins TRBV18 to TRBJ2-7; TRBD2 matches at 8 bases. Trimming removed 4 bases from V and 6 bases from J; junction bases left unmatched: 8. CDR1 and CDR2 (germline): KGHSH, LQKENI. The CDR3 consists of 14 residues. This CDR3 is CASSRKRGSFEQYF. The CDR3 DNA reads TGTGCCAGCTCACGGAAGCGGGGGTCTTTCGAGCAGTACTTC.

The rearrangement links TRBV19 to TRBJ1-2; unclear D gene. Trimming took 3 bases from V and 8 from J, leaving 10 bases between them. There are 12 residues in the CDR3. The germline V gene has CDR1 LNHDA and CDR2 SQIVND (reference sequence). CDR3 sequence reads: CASSINSGGYTF. The CDR3 nucleotides read TGTGCCAGTAGTATCAATTCGGGGGGCTACACCTTC. Using reference TRBV19 and TRBJ1-2 for the parts outside the CDR3, the full variable domain is DGGITQSPKYLFRKEGQNVTLSCEQNLNHDAMYWYRQDPGQGLRLIYYSQIVNDFQKGDIAEGYSVSREKKESFPLTVTSAQKNPTAFYLCASSINSGGYTFGSGTRLTVV.

The CDR3 sequence is CASSLGQGFSSNQPQHF. CDR3 in DNA: TGTGCCAGCAGCTTAGGACAGGGGTTCAGTAGCAATCAGCCCCAGCATTTT. The V call is TRBV7-9, the J call TRBJ1-5; 8 nucleotides align to TRBD1. The CDR3 loop spans 17 amino acids. V shed 1 base and J 0 bases; nucleotides not matched to a gene: 5. Germline V CDR1 and CDR2: SEHNR, FQNEAQ (reference sequence).

The chain combines TRBV5-1 with TRBJ1-6; D is uncertain. Germline V gene lookup returns CDR1 SGHRS and CDR2 YFSETQ. V gave up 0 bases and J gave up 0 bases, with 1 base separating them. This CDR3 comprises 14 residues. In DNA, the CDR3 is TGCGCCAGCAGCTTGGCCTCCTATAATTCACCCCTCCACTTT. Amino acid sequence: CASSLASYNSPLHF.

This sequence joins TRBV5-1 and TRBJ1-1; 7 nucleotides agree with TRBD1. CDR3 size: 14 residues. The germline V gene has CDR1 SGHRS and CDR2 YFSETQ. V trimming: 4 bases; J trimming: 4 bases; junction bases outside the gene matches: 7. The CDR3 here is CASSTQTGSTEAFF. The CDR3 nucleotides are TGCGCCAGCAGCACCCAGACAGGGAGCACTGAAGCTTTCTTT.

The V gene is TRBV6-5, the J gene TRBJ2-7; D uncertain. The CDR3 runs to 13 residues. The germline V gene encodes CDR1 MNHEY and CDR2 SVGAGI. Trimming left V 0 bases short and J 6 bases short, with 9 bases between. In DNA, the CDR3 is TGTGCCAGCAGTTACTCGAGGACCGGCGAGCAGTACTTC. Translating gives CASSYSRTGEQYF.

The V gene is TRBV29-1, the J gene TRBJ1-1; D perhaps matches TRBD1 (5 bases). Germline V lookup: CDR1 SQVTM, CDR2 ANQGSEA. V shed 6 bases and J shed 7 bases, with 21 bases lying between them. There are 14 residues in the CDR3. CDR3 amino acids: CSVVMNRWEDEAFF. The CDR3 nucleotides read TGCAGCGTCGTAATGAACAGGTGGGAGGATGAAGCTTTCTTT.

The rearrangement links TRBV6-1 to TRBJ1-5; weak D call: TRBD1 (6 bases). The V end lost 1 base, the J end lost 5 bases, and 15 bases lay between the germline ends. Per germline, CDR1 MNHNS and CDR2 SASEGT. The CDR3 totals 16 residues. CDR3 in amino acids: CASSEDEGGGYQPQHF. The CDR3, as DNA: TGTGCCAGCAGTGAAGACGAGGGGGGGGGATATCAGCCCCAGCATTTT.

The rearrangement links TRBV6-6 to TRBJ2-5; 9 positions agree with TRBD1. The V gene end was trimmed by 6 bases and the J gene end by 5 bases; junction bases not matched to a gene: 4. Germline CDR1 reads MNHNY; CDR2 reads SVGAGI (reference sequence). This CDR3 has 13 amino acids. The CDR3 loop reads CASRPGQGETQYF. CDR3 nucleotide sequence: TGTGCCAGCAGACCTGGACAGGGGGAGACCCAGTACTTC.

This clone was seen a handful of times. The V gene is TRBV27, the J gene TRBJ1-1, with D tentatively TRBD1 (6 bases). Germline CDR1 reads MNHEY; CDR2 reads SMNVEV (reference sequence). This CDR3 region has 15 residues. V dropped 2 bases and J dropped 1 base, with 11 bases sitting between them. The CDR3 nucleotides are TGTGCCAGCAGTTTACAAGCAGGGGAGAACACTGAAGCTTTCTTT. Protein product: CASSLQAGENTEAFF.

The gene calls are TRBV5-4 and TRBJ1-4; TRBD1 is a possible D gene (6 bases). Trimming pared 4 bases from V and 5 bases from J, leaving 18 bases between. The CDR3 contains 16 residues. From germline, CDR1 is SGHNT and CDR2 YYREEE (reference sequence). The CDR3 nucleotides read TGTGCCAGCAGCCAGGTGGCAGGGGAGTCAAATGAAAAACTGTTTTTT. Translating gives CASSQVAGESNEKLFF.

The chain links TRBV27 to TRBJ1-1; weak D call: TRBD1 (6 bases). Trimming took 1 base from V and 4 from J, leaving 13 bases between them. In germline, CDR1 is MNHEY, CDR2 SMNVEV (reference sequence). This CDR3 contains 15 residues. The CDR3 here is CASSLFGGPGTEAFF. The CDR3 nucleotides are TGTGCCAGCAGTTTATTTGGGGGGCCGGGCACTGAAGCTTTCTTT.

This clone showed up just once. In nucleotides, the CDR3 is TGTGCCAGCAGCCGACTAGCGGGGTTTGGCAATGAGCAGTTCTTC. As protein: CASSRLAGFGNEQFF. The chain uses TRBV5-6 and TRBJ2-1, with 11 bases lining up with TRBD2. CDR1 SGHDT and CDR2 YYEEEE come from the germline V gene. The CDR3 sequence is 15 residues long. The V gene end was trimmed by 4 bases and the J gene end by 6 bases; junction bases not matched to a gene: 6. The variable domain in full, with the rest retrieved from reference TRBV5-6 and TRBJ2-1, is DAGVTQSPTHLIKTRGQQVTLRCSPKSGHDTVSWYQQALGQGPQFIFQYYEEEERQRGNFPDRFSGHQFPNYSSELNVNALLLGDSALYLCASSRLAGFGNEQFFGPGTRLTVL.

V and J are TRBV7-9 and TRBJ1-6; D is possibly TRBD1 (5 bases). The CDR3 loop spans 16 amino acids. Germline lookup yields CDR1 SEHNR and CDR2 FQNEAQ (reference sequence). Trimming took 2 bases from V and 10 from J, leaving 18 bases between them. The CDR3 loop reads CASSLSLGGRGSPLHF. The CDR3 DNA sequence: TGTGCCAGCAGCTTATCCCTGGGGGGAAGAGGGTCACCCCTCCACTTT.

The rearrangement links TRBV28 to TRBJ1-4, with TRBD1 matching over 8 bases. J gave up 8 bases and V 2 bases, and 7 bases lay outside the gene matches. CDR1 is MDHEN, CDR2 SYDVKM, per germline. This CDR3 has 15 residues. The CDR3 spells CASSLATGVGEKLFF. The CDR3 DNA follows: TGTGCCAGCAGTTTAGCGACAGGGGTAGGGGAAAAACTGTTTTTT.

This clone was counted a few times. J is TRBJ1-2 and V is TRBV19; 9 bases are shared with TRBD1. V shed 7 bases and J 2 bases; nucleotides not matched to a gene: 11. This CDR3 has 16 amino acids. In germline, CDR1 is LNHDA, CDR2 SQIVND (reference sequence). CDR3 region: CASTSGTGTGNYGYTF. DNA for the CDR3: TGTGCCAGTACCTCAGGGACCGGGACAGGGAACTATGGCTACACCTTC. Based on the CDR3 plus reference TRBV19 and TRBJ1-2, the full variable domain is DGGITQSPKYLFRKEGQNVTLSCEQNLNHDAMYWYRQDPGQGLRLIYYSQIVNDFQKGDIAEGYSVSREKKESFPLTVTSAQKNPTAFYLCASTSGTGTGNYGYTFGSGTRLTVV.

V usage is TRBV27 and J usage is TRBJ1-5; TRBD1 might be the D (5 bases). The V and J ends lost 5 bases and 0 bases respectively, with 17 bases between them. This CDR3 is built from 17 residues. Germline V lookup: CDR1 MNHEY, CDR2 SMNVEV (reference sequence). CDR3 amino acids: CASSPLLEGYSNQPQHF. The CDR3 DNA follows: TGTGCCAGCAGTCCCCTCCTGGAGGGGTATAGCAATCAGCCCCAGCATTTT.

This clone came up a few times. J is TRBJ1-1 and V is TRBV19, with D tentatively TRBD1 (5 bases). This CDR3 region has 13 residues. Germline V gene lookup returns CDR1 LNHDA and CDR2 SQIVND (reference sequence). With 5 bases removed from V and 10 bases from J, the gap between germline ends came to 17 bases. CDR3 residues: CASSPGPGRRAFF. CDR3 DNA sequence: TGTGCCAGTAGTCCAGGGCCTGGGAGGCGAGCTTTCTTT.

The rearrangement links TRBV5-6 to TRBJ1-2; D is unclear. CDR3 length: 14 amino acids. V lost 1 base, J lost 3 bases, and 10 bases lay in between. CDR1 and CDR2 from the germline V gene are SGHDT and YYEEEE. CDR3 sequence: CASSLSESDYGYTF. The CDR3 DNA sequence: TGTGCCAGCAGCTTGTCTGAATCCGACTATGGCTACACCTTC.

This clone was seen more than once but under ten times. The chain carries TRBV29-1 and TRBJ2-3, with no clear D. Between the trimmed V and J ends, which lost 3 bases and 2 bases, there was a span of 0 bases. This CDR3 comprises 10 residues. Germline assignment: CDR1 SQVTM and CDR2 ANQGSEA. The CDR3 nucleotides are TGCAGCGTTGACACAGATACGCAGTATTTT. This codes for CSVDTDTQYF.

This clone was observed once. V gene TRBV7-9 combines with J gene TRBJ1-5; D is uncertain. V was shortened by 0 bases and J by 7 bases, with 4 bases between the two germline ends. The CDR3 spans 12 residues. Germline values: CDR1 SEHNR, CDR2 FQNEAQ (reference sequence). CDR3 coding DNA: TGTGCCAGCAGCTTAGCGTTCCAGCCCCAGCATTTT. This sequence encodes CASSLAFQPQHF.